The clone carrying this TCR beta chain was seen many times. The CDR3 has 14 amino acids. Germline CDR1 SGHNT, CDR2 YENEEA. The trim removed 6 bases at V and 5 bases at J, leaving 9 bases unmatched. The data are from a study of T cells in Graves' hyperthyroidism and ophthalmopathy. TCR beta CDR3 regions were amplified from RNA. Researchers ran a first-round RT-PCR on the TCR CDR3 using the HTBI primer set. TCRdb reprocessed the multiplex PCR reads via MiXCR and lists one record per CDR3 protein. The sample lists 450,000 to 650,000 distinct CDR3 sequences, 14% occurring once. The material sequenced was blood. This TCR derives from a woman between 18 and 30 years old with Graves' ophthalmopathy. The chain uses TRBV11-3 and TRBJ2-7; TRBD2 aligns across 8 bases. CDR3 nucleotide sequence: TGTGCCAGCAGTCCCCAATCGGGAGGGCACGAGCAGTACTTC. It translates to CASSPQSGGHEQYF.